These 27 T cell receptor beta chains share one sample of origin, sequenced in a study of OX40 agonist ivuxolimab in advanced cancers. Generated by immunoSEQ multiplex PCR, the TCRdb table keeps only in-frame clones and is missing some. The data contain around 56,000 clones, roughly four fifths of them singletons. The sequenced sample was CD4+ or CD8+ T cells sorted from blood, obtained in a trial of the OX40 agonist ivuxolimab. The receptors originated from an adult with an advanced solid tumor such as melanoma, head and neck, liver or kidney cancer.

The V gene is TRBV5-4, the J gene TRBJ1-2; D is unclear. The V end was cut by 4 bases, the J end by 2 bases, with 9 bases between. The CDR3 length is 13 residues. The germline V gene encodes CDR1 SGHNT and CDR2 YYREEE (reference sequence). Written as DNA, the CDR3 is TGTGCCAGCAGCGCGGACGGAAACTATGGCTACACCTTC. It codes for CASSADGNYGYTF.

The rearrangement uses TRBV29-1 and TRBJ1-1; tentatively, D is TRBD1 (5 bases). Germline V gene data show CDR1 as SQVTM and CDR2 as ANQGSEA. This CDR3 comprises 13 residues. V lost 6 bases and J lost 6, with 17 bases in between. The CDR3 DNA follows: TGCAGCGTCGACGGGGGGGTCAGGCCTGAAGCTTTCTTT. It is translated as CSVDGGVRPEAFF.

The gene calls are TRBV6-6 and TRBJ2-5; weak D call: TRBD1 (6 bases). V lost 2 bases and J lost 2, with 15 bases in between. CDR1 and CDR2 from the germline V gene are MNHNY and SVGAGI (reference sequence). This CDR3 has 16 amino acids. The CDR3 DNA is TGTGCCAGCAGTTACACGGCCGGGACACAGCAAGAGACCCAGTACTTC. Protein sequence: CASSYTAGTQQETQYF.

The chain joins TRBV18 to TRBJ2-2; TRBD1 matches 8 bases. V gave up 3 bases and J gave up 3 bases; unmatched junction bases: 3. Germline CDR1 KGHSH, CDR2 LQKENI. The CDR3 has 15 residues. The CDR3 region has the DNA TGTGCCAGCTCACCGCAGGGGGCGGACACCGGGGAGCTGTTTTTT. It translates to CASSPQGADTGELFF.

V is TRBV5-1 and J is TRBJ2-1; 13 positions agree with TRBD2. Per germline, CDR1 SGHRS and CDR2 YFSETQ. J lost 7 bases, V lost 5 bases, and 9 bases had no gene match. The CDR3 runs 16 residues. The CDR3 protein is CASSRAATSGGNEQFF. The CDR3 nucleotides read TGCGCCAGCAGTCGTGCCGCGACTAGCGGGGGGAATGAGCAGTTCTTC. The variable domain in full, with the rest retrieved from reference TRBV5-1 and TRBJ2-1, is KAGVTQTPRYLIKTRGQQVTLSCSPISGHRSVSWYQQTPGQGLQFLFEYFSETQRNKGNFPGRFSGRQFSNSRSEMNVSTLELGDSALYLCASSRAATSGGNEQFFGPGTRLTVL.

The chain uses TRBV28 and TRBJ2-1; TRBD2 might be the D (7 bases). The CDR3 sequence is 16 residues long. Germline V gives CDR1 MDHEN, CDR2 SYDVKM. The ends were cut back, 6 bases at V and 0 bases at J, with 15 bases in the middle. In DNA, the CDR3 is TGTGCCAGCAGAGGCGGGGGCAGACTCTCCTACAATGAGCAGTTCTTC. This encodes CASRGGGRLSYNEQFF.

This clone was seen a single time. The J gene is TRBJ1-1, the V gene TRBV14; unclear D gene. Between the trimmed V and J ends, which lost 2 bases and 7 bases, there was a span of 11 bases. The CDR3 is 13 amino acids. In germline, CDR1 is SGHDN, CDR2 FVKESK. The CDR3 is CASSQTYRFEAFF. In nucleotides, the CDR3 is TGTGCCAGCAGCCAAACGTACAGATTTGAAGCTTTCTTT.

This chain uses TRBV19 with TRBJ1-3; possible D gene TRBD1, 5 bases. The CDR3 runs to 15 residues. Germline CDR1 and CDR2: LNHDA and SQIVND (reference sequence). V lost 6 bases, J lost 0 bases, and 12 bases lay in between. CDR3 DNA sequence: TGTGCCAGTAGCTACATCACAGGCTCTGGAAACACCATATATTTT. Protein: CASSYITGSGNTIYF.

This chain joins TRBV28 and TRBJ2-3, with 7 bases fitting TRBD2. CDR1 MDHEN and CDR2 SYDVKM come from the germline V gene. The CDR3 runs 14 residues. J gave up 2 bases and V 8 bases, and 7 bases lay outside the gene matches. CDR3 nucleotides: TGTGCCAGCGGTACCGGGACTATCACAGATACGCAGTATTTT. The encoded protein is CASGTGTITDTQYF.

This clone was picked up one time. The gene calls are TRBV4-1 and TRBJ2-5; D unclear. Germline values: CDR1 MGHRA, CDR2 YSYEKL. The CDR3 spans 15 residues. Deletions cut 3 bases from V and 5 bases from J, with 16 bases between. This CDR3 reads CASSQDGLLGETQYF. The CDR3 DNA reads as TGCGCCAGCAGCCAGGACGGGCTCTTAGGGGAGACCCAGTACTTC.

The J gene is TRBJ2-7, the V gene TRBV18; weak D call: TRBD1 (5 bases). Germline-derived CDR1 and CDR2 are KGHSH and LQKENI. The CDR3 runs to 14 residues. V was trimmed by 0 bases and J by 2 bases, leaving 8 bases between them. CDR3 DNA sequence: TGTGCCAGCTCACCACCGTCAGGGACCTACGAGCAGTACTTC. It is translated as CASSPPSGTYEQYF.

The J gene is TRBJ1-5, the V gene TRBV28, with D perhaps TRBD1 (6 bases). Trimming stripped 2 bases from V and 0 bases from J, with 17 bases between. The CDR3 loop spans 18 amino acids. Germline CDR1 MDHEN, CDR2 SYDVKM. CDR3 amino acids: CASSLRGAASYSNQPQHF. The CDR3 nucleotides read TGTGCCAGCAGTTTAAGGGGGGCAGCTTCTTATAGCAATCAGCCCCAGCATTTT.

V usage is TRBV13 and J usage is TRBJ2-1; TRBD2 matches at 8 bases. CDR1 and CDR2 (germline): PRHDT, FYEKMQ (reference sequence). The CDR3 runs 18 residues. V shed 4 bases, J shed 2 bases, and the junction held 13 bases outside the gene matches. CDR3 DNA: TGTGCCAGCAGCTCCCCCGGGGAGCGGGGGAGCGCCTACAATGAGCAGTTCTTC. Translating it yields CASSSPGERGSAYNEQFF.

The V call is TRBV9, the J call TRBJ1-3; 7 bases are shared with TRBD1. Per the germline V gene, CDR1 is SGDLS and CDR2 is YYNGEE. CDR3 length: 16 residues. Trimming cost V 3 bases and J 3 bases; bases outside gene matches: 9. CDR3 loop: CASSEGAGRYGNTIYF. Here the CDR3 DNA reads TGTGCCAGCAGCGAGGGGGCCGGAAGATATGGAAACACCATATATTTT.

This rearrangement joins TRBV28 to TRBJ2-4; 8 bases are a match to TRBD1. The CDR3 is 15 amino acids. Germline V gene lookup returns CDR1 MDHEN and CDR2 SYDVKM. V dropped 2 bases and J dropped 10; count of bases not matched to a gene: 10. In DNA form, the CDR3 reads TGTGCCAGCAGTTTAATCGGACAGGGTCCCTCTATTCAGTACTTC. Its protein is CASSLIGQGPSIQYF.

The chain joins TRBV9 to TRBJ2-5; TRBD1 matches at 7 bases. The V segment lost 2 bases and the J segment 3 bases; nucleotides outside the gene matches: 1. The germline V gene has CDR1 SGDLS and CDR2 YYNGEE. CDR3 length: 13 amino acids. CDR3 residues: CASSVQGEETQYF. CDR3 in DNA: TGTGCCAGCAGCGTCCAGGGGGAAGAGACCCAGTACTTC.

The rearrangement uses TRBV9 and TRBJ1-2, with D possibly TRBD1 on 5 matching bases. CDR1 SGDLS and CDR2 YYNGEE come from the germline V gene. V was cut by 2 bases and J by 4 bases, with 15 bases left in between. The CDR3 is 15 residues long. The CDR3 DNA follows: TGTGCCAGCAGCGTCGGTTCGGGGGAGGGCTATGGCTACACCTTC. This codes for CASSVGSGEGYGYTF.

CDR3 in DNA: TGTGCCAGCAGGAGGACTAGCGGGACCTTGTACAATGAGCAGTTCTTC. It translates to CASRRTSGTLYNEQFF. The chain links TRBV28 to TRBJ2-1; 12 nucleotides match TRBD2. CDR1 is MDHEN, CDR2 SYDVKM, per germline. CDR3 length: 16 amino acids. The V and J ends lost 6 bases and 4 bases, in that order; junction bases with no gene match: 7.

This chain joins TRBV7-9 and TRBJ1-5, with D uncertain. Germline V gives CDR1 SEHNR, CDR2 FQNEAQ (reference sequence). This CDR3 comprises 12 residues. Trimming removed 6 bases from V and 3 bases from J, with 6 bases in between. The CDR3: CASSMDNQPQHF. The CDR3 region has the DNA TGTGCCAGCAGTATGGACAATCAGCCCCAGCATTTT. The full variable domain, with the rest looked up from reference TRBV7-9 and TRBJ1-5, is DTGVSQNPRHKITKRGQNVTFRCDPISEHNRLYWYRQTLGQGPEFLTYFQNEAQLEKSRLLSDRFSAERPKGSFSTLEIQRTEQGDSAMYLCASSMDNQPQHFGDGTRLSIL.

The table lists this clone with a few counts. Additional DNA sequences in this sample encode the identical CDR3. The chain has TRBV5-1 and TRBJ1-2, with D uncertain. This CDR3 spans 13 amino acids. Trimming removed 2 bases from V and 2 bases from J, with 7 bases in between. Germline V gene data show CDR1 as SGHRS and CDR2 as YFSETQ. Here the CDR3 reads CASSFGENYGYTF. The CDR3 nucleotides are TGCGCCAGCAGCTTTGGGGAAAACTATGGCTACACCTTC.

The V call is TRBV7-9, the J call TRBJ2-7; D is perhaps TRBD2 (5 bases). CDR3 length equals 14 residues. Germline V lookup: CDR1 SEHNR, CDR2 FQNEAQ (reference sequence). Trimming pared 4 bases from V and 6 bases from J, leaving 16 bases between. CDR3 sequence reads: CASSSDLGSSEQYF. The CDR3, as DNA: TGTGCCAGCAGCTCGGACTTGGGATCATCCGAGCAGTACTTC.

The chain recombines TRBV28 with TRBJ1-6, with 8 bases matching TRBD1. With 6 bases clipped from V and 3 bases from J, the junction kept 7 bases outside the gene matches. The CDR3 sequence is 16 residues long. Germline lookup yields CDR1 MDHEN and CDR2 SYDVKM. The CDR3 sequence: CASSTIGQGYNSPLHF. In DNA, the CDR3 is TGTGCCAGCAGCACGATAGGACAGGGCTATAATTCACCCCTCCACTTT. Based on the CDR3 plus reference TRBV28 and TRBJ1-6, the full variable domain is DVKVTQSSRYLVKRTGEKVFLECVQDMDHENMFWYRQDPGLGLRLIYFSYDVKMKEKGDIPEGYSVSREKKERFSLILESASTNQTSMYLCASSTIGQGYNSPLHFGNGTRLTVT.

This rearrangement joins TRBV19 to TRBJ1-1; D remains unclear. Trimming removed 3 bases at V and 1 base at J, with 12 bases between. CDR3 length: 15 amino acids. Germline V gene sequence: CDR1 LNHDA, CDR2 SQIVND (reference sequence). CDR3 DNA sequence: TGTGCCAGTAGTATCGTGCACAAAAGGAACACTGAAGCTTTCTTT. Protein sequence: CASSIVHKRNTEAFF. The variable domain in full, with the rest retrieved from reference TRBV19 and TRBJ1-1, is DGGITQSPKYLFRKEGQNVTLSCEQNLNHDAMYWYRQDPGQGLRLIYYSQIVNDFQKGDIAEGYSVSREKKESFPLTVTSAQKNPTAFYLCASSIVHKRNTEAFFGQGTRLTVV.

This clone was seen more than once but under ten times. The V gene is TRBV5-4, the J gene TRBJ2-6, with D perhaps given as TRBD1 or TRBD2 (5 bases each). In germline, CDR1 is SGHNT, CDR2 YYREEE (reference sequence). V lost 4 bases, J lost 4 bases, and 15 bases lay in between. This CDR3 is built from 16 residues. The CDR3 is CASSLGTASGANVLTF. The CDR3 DNA is TGTGCCAGCAGCCTCGGGACGGCATCCGGGGCCAACGTCCTGACTTTC.

Note on this clone: The same CDR3 is also encoded by other DNA sequences in this sample. V usage is TRBV11-1 and J usage is TRBJ1-6, with D uncertain. The V end was cut by 3 bases, the J end by 5 bases, with 8 bases between. The CDR3 covers 14 residues. Germline V gene data show CDR1 as SGHAT and CDR2 as FQDESV (reference sequence). The CDR3 nucleotides read TGTGCCAGCAGCTTGACGGGGAATAATTCACCCCTCCACTTT. It translates to CASSLTGNNSPLHF.

The gene calls are TRBV5-3 and TRBJ2-5; 9 bases match TRBD1. Judging by the DNA end, TRBJ2-7 fits better; the J call may be wrong. TRBV5-3 is annotated as an ORF whose role is uncertain. This CDR3 has 15 amino acids. The CDR3 reads CARSLDRGHGYEQYF. The DNA for the CDR3 is TGTGCCAGAAGCTTGGACAGGGGGCATGGCTACGAGCAGTACTTC.

This chain links TRBV19 with TRBJ1-2, with unresolved D. V gave up 6 bases and J gave up 6 bases, with 11 bases separating them. The CDR3 runs to 12 residues. Looked up from germline, CDR1 is LNHDA and CDR2 is SQIVND (reference sequence). Here the CDR3 DNA reads TGTGCCAGTAGCCGACAAAAGGATGGCTACACCTTC. As protein: CASSRQKDGYTF.